This TCR beta chain emerged from a study of T cell repertoires in aging, cancer and after chemotherapy. In the study overall: Chronic lymphocytic leukemia patients on fludarabine- or bendamustine-based regimens gave paired samples before and after chemotherapy.

For this clonotype: Its antigen is unidentified.

Rearranged V-D-J TRB sequences were amplified with a mixed TRB-A/B primer pool. TCRdb reanalysed the multiplex PCR reads using MiXCR and keeps one entry per CDR3 protein. The sample yields fewer than 3,500 distinct CDR3 sequences, approximately 50% seen once. Study-wide results and limits: These repertoire data do not allow conclusions about immunological memory after chemotherapy.

The template was genomic DNA from peripheral blood, not RNA. This CDR3 has 12 residues. CDR1 and CDR2 from the germline V gene are PRHDT and FYEKMQ (reference sequence). Trimming shortened V by 1 base and J by 5 bases, and 3 bases separated the two germline ends. The sample consisted of blood. The J gene is TRBJ2-1, the V gene TRBV13; D is unresolved. This TCR was recovered from a human donor with a blood cancer. In DNA, the CDR3 is TGTGCCAGCAGCTTAGATGACAATGAGCAGTTCTTC. Translation gives CASSLDDNEQFF.